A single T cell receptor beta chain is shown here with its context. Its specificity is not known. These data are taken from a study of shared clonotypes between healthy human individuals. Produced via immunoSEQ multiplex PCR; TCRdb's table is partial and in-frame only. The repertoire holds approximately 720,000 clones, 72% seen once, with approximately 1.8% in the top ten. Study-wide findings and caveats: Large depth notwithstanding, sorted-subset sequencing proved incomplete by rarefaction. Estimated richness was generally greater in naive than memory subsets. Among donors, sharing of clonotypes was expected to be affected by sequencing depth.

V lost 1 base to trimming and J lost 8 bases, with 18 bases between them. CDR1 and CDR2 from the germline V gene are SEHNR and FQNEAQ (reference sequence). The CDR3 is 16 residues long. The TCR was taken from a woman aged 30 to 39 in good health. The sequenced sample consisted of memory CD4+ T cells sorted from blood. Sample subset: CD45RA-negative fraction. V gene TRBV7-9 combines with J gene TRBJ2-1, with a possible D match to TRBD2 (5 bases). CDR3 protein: CASSLGLPKFGDEQFF. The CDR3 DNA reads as TGTGCCAGCAGCTTAGGCCTACCGAAGTTCGGGGATGAGCAGTTCTTC.